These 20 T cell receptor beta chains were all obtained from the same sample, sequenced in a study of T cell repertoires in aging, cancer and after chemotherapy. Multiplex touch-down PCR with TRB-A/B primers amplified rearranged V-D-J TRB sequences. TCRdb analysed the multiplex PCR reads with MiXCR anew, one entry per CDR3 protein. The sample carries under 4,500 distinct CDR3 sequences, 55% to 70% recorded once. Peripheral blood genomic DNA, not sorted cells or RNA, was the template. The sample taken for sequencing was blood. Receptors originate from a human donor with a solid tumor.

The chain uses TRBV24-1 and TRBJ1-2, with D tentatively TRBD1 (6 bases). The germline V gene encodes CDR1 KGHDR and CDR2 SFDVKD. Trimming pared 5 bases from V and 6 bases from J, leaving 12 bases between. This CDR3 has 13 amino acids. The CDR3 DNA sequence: TGTGCCACCAGTGCCGGGGGGCCCGATGGCTACACCTTC. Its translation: CATSAGGPDGYTF.

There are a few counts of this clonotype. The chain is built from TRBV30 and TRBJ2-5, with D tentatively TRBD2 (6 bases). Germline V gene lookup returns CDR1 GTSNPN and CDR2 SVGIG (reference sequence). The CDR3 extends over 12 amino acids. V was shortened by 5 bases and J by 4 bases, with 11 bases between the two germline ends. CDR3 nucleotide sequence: TGTGCCTGGTCGACTAGAACAGAGACCCAGTACTTC. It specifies CAWSTRTETQYF.

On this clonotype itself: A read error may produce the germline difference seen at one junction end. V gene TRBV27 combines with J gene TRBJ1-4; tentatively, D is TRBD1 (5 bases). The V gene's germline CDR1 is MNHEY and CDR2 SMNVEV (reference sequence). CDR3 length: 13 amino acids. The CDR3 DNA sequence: TGTGTCAGCAGTTTTTGGGGGAATAAAAAACTGTTTTTT. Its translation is CVSSFWGNKKLFF.

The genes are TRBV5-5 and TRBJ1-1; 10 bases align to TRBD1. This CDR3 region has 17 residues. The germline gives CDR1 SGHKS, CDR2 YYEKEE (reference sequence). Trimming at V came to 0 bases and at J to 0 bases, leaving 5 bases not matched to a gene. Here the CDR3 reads CASSLAGQGGLNTEAFF. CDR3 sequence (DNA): TGTGCCAGCAGCTTGGCTGGACAGGGGGGATTGAACACTGAAGCTTTCTTT.

This chain's CDR3 is CASRRNSMHTQYF. DNA for the CDR3: TGTGCCAGCCGTAGGAACTCCATGCATACGCAGTATTTT. V gene TRBV6-1 combines with J gene TRBJ2-3; D remains unclear. This CDR3 comprises 13 residues. Trimming removed 8 bases at V and 7 bases at J, with 16 bases between. The germline V gene encodes CDR1 MNHNS and CDR2 SASEGT.

CDR3: CATSRIKAGEVWEQYF. DNA of the CDR3: TGTGCCACCAGCAGAATTAAAGCGGGAGAAGTTTGGGAGCAGTACTTC. The chain joins TRBV15 to TRBJ2-7; TRBD2 matches 8 bases. V lost 2 bases to trimming and J lost 7 bases; unmatched junction nucleotides: 13. Germline CDR1 LNHNV, CDR2 YYDKDF (reference sequence). The CDR3 is 16 amino acids.

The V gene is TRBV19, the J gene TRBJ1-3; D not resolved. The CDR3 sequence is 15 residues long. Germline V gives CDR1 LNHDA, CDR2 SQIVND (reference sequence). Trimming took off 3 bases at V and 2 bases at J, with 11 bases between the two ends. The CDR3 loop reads CASSIAHSTGNTIYF. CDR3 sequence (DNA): TGTGCCAGTAGTATCGCACATTCAACTGGAAACACCATATATTTT. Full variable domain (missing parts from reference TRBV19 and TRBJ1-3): DGGITQSPKYLFRKEGQNVTLSCEQNLNHDAMYWYRQDPGQGLRLIYYSQIVNDFQKGDIAEGYSVSREKKESFPLTVTSAQKNPTAFYLCASSIAHSTGNTIYFGEGSWLTVV.

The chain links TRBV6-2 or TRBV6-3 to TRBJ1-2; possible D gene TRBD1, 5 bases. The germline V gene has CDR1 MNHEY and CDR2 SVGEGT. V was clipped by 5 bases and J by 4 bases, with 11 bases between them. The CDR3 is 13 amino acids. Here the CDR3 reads CASSPTGIYGYTF. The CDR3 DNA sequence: TGTGCCAGCAGTCCCACAGGAATCTATGGCTACACCTTC.

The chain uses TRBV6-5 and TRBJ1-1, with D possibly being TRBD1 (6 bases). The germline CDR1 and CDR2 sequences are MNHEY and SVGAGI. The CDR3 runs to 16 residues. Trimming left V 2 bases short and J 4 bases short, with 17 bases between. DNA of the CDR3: TGTGCCAGCAGTTACAAGGGACAATCGAGGGGCACTGAAGCTTTCTTT. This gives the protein CASSYKGQSRGTEAFF.

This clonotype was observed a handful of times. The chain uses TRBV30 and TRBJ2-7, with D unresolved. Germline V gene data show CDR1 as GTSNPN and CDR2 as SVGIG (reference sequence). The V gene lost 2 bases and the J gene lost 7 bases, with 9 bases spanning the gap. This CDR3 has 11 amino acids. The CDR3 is CAWSPSLEQYF. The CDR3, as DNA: TGTGCCTGGAGTCCCAGCCTTGAGCAGTACTTC.

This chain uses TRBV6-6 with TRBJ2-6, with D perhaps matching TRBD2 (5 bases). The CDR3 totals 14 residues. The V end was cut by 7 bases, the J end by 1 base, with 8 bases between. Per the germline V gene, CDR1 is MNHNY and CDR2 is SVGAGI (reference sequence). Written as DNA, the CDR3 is TGTGCCAGCACGGGGTTATCTGGGGCCAACGTCCTGACTTTC. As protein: CASTGLSGANVLTF.

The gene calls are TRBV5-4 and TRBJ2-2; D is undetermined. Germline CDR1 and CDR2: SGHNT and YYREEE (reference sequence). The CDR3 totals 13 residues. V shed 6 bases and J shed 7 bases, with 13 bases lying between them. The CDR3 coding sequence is TGTGCCAGCACCTCTGGATACAGCGGGGAGCTGTTTTTT. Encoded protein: CASTSGYSGELFF.

CDR3 DNA: TGTGCCACCAGCAGACCTGGCGGGTCGTACCTCATAGACTATGGCTACACCTTC. It yields the protein CATSRPGGSYLIDYGYTF. V and J are TRBV15 and TRBJ1-2; D gene unclear. The V gene's germline CDR1 is LNHNV and CDR2 YYDKDF (reference sequence). This CDR3 has 18 residues. Trimming removed 2 bases at V and 3 bases at J, with 22 bases between.

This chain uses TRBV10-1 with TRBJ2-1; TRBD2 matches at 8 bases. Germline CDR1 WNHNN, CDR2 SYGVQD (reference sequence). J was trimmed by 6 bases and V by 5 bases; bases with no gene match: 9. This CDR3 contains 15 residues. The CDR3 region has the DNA TGCGCCAGCAGTCCACGTGCGGGAGGTCGCAATGAGCAGTTCTTC. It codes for CASSPRAGGRNEQFF.

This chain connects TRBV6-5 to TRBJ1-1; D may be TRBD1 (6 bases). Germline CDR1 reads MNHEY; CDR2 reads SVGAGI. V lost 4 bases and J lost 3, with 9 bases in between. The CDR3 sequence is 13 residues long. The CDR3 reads CASSFQGHTEAFF. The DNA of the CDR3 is TGTGCCAGCAGTTTCCAGGGGCACACTGAAGCTTTCTTT.

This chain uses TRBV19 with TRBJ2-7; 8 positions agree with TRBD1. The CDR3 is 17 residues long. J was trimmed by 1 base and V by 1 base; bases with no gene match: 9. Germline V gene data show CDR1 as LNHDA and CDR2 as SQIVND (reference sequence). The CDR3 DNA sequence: TGTGCCAGTAGTATAGTTATAGGACAGGGTACTTCCTACGAGCAGTACTTC. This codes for CASSIVIGQGTSYEQYF.

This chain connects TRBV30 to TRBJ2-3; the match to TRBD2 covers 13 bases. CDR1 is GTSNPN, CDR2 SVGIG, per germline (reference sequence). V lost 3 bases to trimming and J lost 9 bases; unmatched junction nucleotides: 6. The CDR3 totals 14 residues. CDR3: CAWRLAGGPGTQYF. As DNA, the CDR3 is TGTGCCTGGAGACTAGCGGGAGGGCCCGGGACGCAGTATTTT. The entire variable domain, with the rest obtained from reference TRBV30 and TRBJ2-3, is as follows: SQTIHQWPATLVQPVGSPLSLECTVEGTSNPNLYWYRQAAGRGLQLLFYSVGIGQISSEVPQNLSASRPQDRQFILSSKKLLLSDSGFYLCAWRLAGGPGTQYFGPGTRLTVL.

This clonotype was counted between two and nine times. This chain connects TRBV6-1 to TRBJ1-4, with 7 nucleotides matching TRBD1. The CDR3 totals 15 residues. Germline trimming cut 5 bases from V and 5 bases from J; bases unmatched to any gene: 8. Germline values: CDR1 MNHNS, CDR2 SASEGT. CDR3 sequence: CASSTTTGSNEKLFF. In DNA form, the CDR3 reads TGTGCCAGCAGTACCACGACAGGGAGCAATGAAAAACTGTTTTTT.

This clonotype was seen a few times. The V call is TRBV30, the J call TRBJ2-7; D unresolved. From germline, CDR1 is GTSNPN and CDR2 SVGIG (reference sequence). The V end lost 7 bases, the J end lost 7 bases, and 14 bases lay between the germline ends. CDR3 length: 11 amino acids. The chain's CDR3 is CAFSPGVEQYF. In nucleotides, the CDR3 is TGTGCCTTCTCCCCCGGAGTTGAGCAGTACTTC.

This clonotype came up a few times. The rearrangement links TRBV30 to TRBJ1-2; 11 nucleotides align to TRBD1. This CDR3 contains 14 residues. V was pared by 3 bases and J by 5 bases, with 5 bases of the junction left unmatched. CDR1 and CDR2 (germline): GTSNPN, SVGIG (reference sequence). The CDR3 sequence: CAWSGTGGAYGYTF. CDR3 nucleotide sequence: TGTGCCTGGAGCGGGACAGGGGGAGCGTATGGCTACACCTTC.